The rows below give T cell receptor beta chains drawn from one sample of a study of cytomegalovirus exposure and HLA in healthy donors. Using immunoSEQ multiplex PCR, the repertoire was profiled, and TCRdb retains in-frame clones only, with some absent. The sample carries about 130,000 clones, approximately 91% recorded once. Sequencing was done on a sample of PBMCs. The receptors derive from a man aged 30-40 years in good health and CMV-seronegative. Both conserved end residues are part of each CDR3. A D gene is named only where the DNA matches it firmly. Clone size is given for some rows only: seen once, a few or many times, or a class if the clone is expanded.

d_call clone_size j_call v_call cdr3_nt cdr3_aa
. . TRBJ1-1 TRBV7-3 TGTGCCAGCAGCTTTGGCAACACGAACGCTGAAGCTTTCTTT CASSFGNTNAEAFF
TRBD2 . TRBJ2-3 TRBV9 TGTGCCAGCAGCGTAGAGGGACTAGCGGGAGATATTGCAGATACGCAGTATTTT CASSVEGLAGDIADTQYF
TRBD2 . TRBJ2-1 TRBV7-9 TGTGCCAGCAGCCCCCGGGGGCGGGAGGACGGCTCCTACAATGAGCAGTTCTTC CASSPRGREDGSYNEQFF
. . TRBJ2-7 TRBV12-5 TGTGCTAGTGCCCCCTGGGGGGTCCACGAGCAGTACTTC CASAPWGVHEQYF
TRBD1 . TRBJ1-2 TRBV4-1 TGCGCCAGCAGCCAAGACCCGGACAGGAGGGTAGGCTACACCTTC CASSQDPDRRVGYTF
. . TRBJ2-7 TRBV6-5 TGTGCCAGCAGTTACTCACGCGAGCAGTACTTC CASSYSREQYF
TRBD1 once TRBJ1-1 TRBV6-6 TGTGCCAGCAGTACCGGGACAGTCCAGACAAACACTGAAGCTTTCTTT CASSTGTVQTNTEAFF
TRBD1 . TRBJ2-2 TRBV15 TGTGCCACCAGCAGAGGTAGAACAGGGGGCCCGAACACCGGGGAGCTGTTTTTT CATSRGRTGGPNTGELFF
TRBD1 once TRBJ2-5 TRBV19 TGTGCCAGTAGTATAAACAGGGGCTACGAGACCCAGTACTTC CASSINRGYETQYF
. . TRBJ1-2 TRBV2 TGTGCCAGCAGTGAAGGGGGGGACTATGGCTACACCTTC CASSEGGDYGYTF
. . TRBJ2-1 TRBV6-6 TGTGCCAGCAGTACCCCTGCTCCGGGAGCCTACAATGAGCAGTTCTTC CASSTPAPGAYNEQFF
. . TRBJ2-7 TRBV9 TGTGCCAGCAGCGTAGGACCGATTTCTGGGCAGCAGTACTTC CASSVGPISGQQYF
. . TRBJ2-1 TRBV19 TGTGCCAGTAGTATCGCCTTATCTAGTTCATATGAGCAGTTCTTC CASSIALSSSYEQFF
TRBD1 . TRBJ1-3 TRBV9 TGTGCCAGCAGCGCCCTTACAGGGGGCCGTACGCTCTTCTCTGGAAACACCATATATTTT CASSALTGGRTLFSGNTIYF
. . TRBJ2-2 TRBV7-3 TGTGCCAGCAGCCTCGGTCCTCGGTCGAACACCGGGGAGCTGTTTTTT CASSLGPRSNTGELFF
TRBD1 few TRBJ2-7 TRBV7-6 TGTGCCAGCAGCTTACGGACAGGGGCCTACGAGCAGTACTTC CASSLRTGAYEQYF
TRBD2 once TRBJ2-7 TRBV7-2 TGTGCCAGCCGACTAGCGGGAGTTTACGAGCAGTACTTC CASRLAGVYEQYF
TRBD1 . TRBJ2-7 TRBV4-1 TGCGCCAGCAGCCAAGCCTTCCTCGGACAGGGCTACGAGCAGTACTTC CASSQAFLGQGYEQYF
TRBD2 once TRBJ2-1 TRBV10-3 TGTGCCATCAGCATCCTACTAGCGGGAGTTAGTTCTGAGCAGTTCTTC CAISILLAGVSSEQFF
TRBD1 . TRBJ2-3 TRBV9 TGTGCCAGCAGCGGAGAGCTTTTTACAGGGGGAAGGTTGGCTACGCAGTATTTT CASSGELFTGGRLATQYF
. . TRBJ1-1 TRBV30 TGTGCCTGGAGTAGTACCCGGGATGGAACTGAAGCTTTCTTT CAWSSTRDGTEAFF
. . TRBJ2-7 TRBV5-1 TGCGCCAGCCGATCTTCGGTCGAGCAGTACTTC CASRSSVEQYF
TRBD2 . TRBJ2-1 TRBV7-2 TGTGCCAGCAGCTTAGGCCCTAGCGGGGCCAATGAGCAGTTCTTC CASSLGPSGANEQFF
TRBD1 . TRBJ1-2 TRBV6-5 TGTGCCAGCAGTTACGCCGAAGGGGGCTTAGATGGCTACACCTTC CASSYAEGGLDGYTF
. . TRBJ1-4 TRBV5-1 TGCGCCAGCACCTTGGGGGATGCGGGTCCCACTAATGAAAAACTGTTTTTT CASTLGDAGPTNEKLFF
TRBD2 . TRBJ2-7 TRBV7-6 TGTGCCAGCAGCCAGGGGAGCGGGAGTCCCTACGAGCAGTACTTC CASSQGSGSPYEQYF
TRBD1 . TRBJ2-7 TRBV5-6 TGTGCCAGCAGCTTGGCCGGTTCGGCAGGGGGTTTCTACGAGCAGTACTTC CASSLAGSAGGFYEQYF
. . TRBJ2-7 TRBV6-1 TGTGCCAGCAGTGACGGAGACGAGCAGTACTTC CASSDGDEQYF
TRBD1 . TRBJ2-1 TRBV12-5 TGTGCTAGTGGCCCGGGACAGGCCTCGAACAATGAGCAGTTCTTC CASGPGQASNNEQFF
. . TRBJ2-5 TRBV2 TGTGCCAGCAGTGACCTCCGGACATCGACCGAGACCCAGTACTTC CASSDLRTSTETQYF
. . TRBJ2-1 TRBV19 TGTGCCAGTACCACCCGGTTTGACAATGAGCAGTTCTTC CASTTRFDNEQFF
TRBD1 . TRBJ2-7 TRBV12-5 TGTGCTAGTGGTCCGGGACAGGGGGCGAGGGGCTACGAGCAGTACTTC CASGPGQGARGYEQYF
TRBD2 . TRBJ2-1 TRBV5-1 TGCGCCAGCAGCATTGGACTAGCGGGAGAGGGTGAGCAGTTCTTC CASSIGLAGEGEQFF
TRBD2 . TRBJ2-1 TRBV2 TGTGCCAGCGGCCTCGGACTAGCGGCCTACAATGAGCAGTTCTTC CASGLGLAAYNEQFF
. . TRBJ2-3 TRBV27 TGTGCCAGCAGTTTACTAGGAGGAACAGATACGCAGTATTTT CASSLLGGTDTQYF
. . TRBJ1-2 TRBV5-8 TGTGCCAGCAGCTTTTTCGGCTATGGCTACACCTTC CASSFFGYGYTF
. . TRBJ1-5 TRBV6-5 TGTGCCAGCAGTTACGGGCAGTCCTATCAGCCCCAGCATTTT CASSYGQSYQPQHF
. . TRBJ2-5 TRBV5-6 TGTGCCAGCAGCTTGCTTCGTGGCACTCCGGGGACCCAGTACTTC CASSLLRGTPGTQYF
. . TRBJ1-1 TRBV6-6 TGTGCCAGCAGTTACATTACAGAGAACACTGAAGCTTTCTTT CASSYITENTEAFF
TRBD1 . TRBJ1-2 TRBV7-6 TGTGCCAGCAGCTTAAACAGGGGGCGTGATGGCTACACCTTC CASSLNRGRDGYTF
. . TRBJ2-6 TRBV9 TGTGCCAGCCTCAGCTCTGGGGCCAACGTCCTGACTTTC CASLSSGANVLTF
TRBD1 once TRBJ1-6 TRBV5-1 TGCGCCAGCACCAAACGGGGGACAGGGGTATCACCCCTCCACTTT CASTKRGTGVSPLHF
. once TRBJ2-2 TRBV30 TGTGCCTGGGTGGGCAGAATCAACACCGGGGAGCTGTTTTTT CAWVGRINTGELFF
TRBD2 . TRBJ2-1 TRBV11-2 TGTGCCAGCAGCACCTCTACTAGCGGAGCCTACAATGAGCAGTTCTTC CASSTSTSGAYNEQFF
TRBD2 . TRBJ2-1 TRBV10-2 TGCGCCAGCAGTGAACCAATCTCTGGGACTAGCCCCTACAATGAGCAGTTCTTC CASSEPISGTSPYNEQFF
. once TRBJ2-3 TRBV25-1 TGTGCCAGCAGTGAATCGCGGGATTTCACAGATACGCAGTATTTT CASSESRDFTDTQYF